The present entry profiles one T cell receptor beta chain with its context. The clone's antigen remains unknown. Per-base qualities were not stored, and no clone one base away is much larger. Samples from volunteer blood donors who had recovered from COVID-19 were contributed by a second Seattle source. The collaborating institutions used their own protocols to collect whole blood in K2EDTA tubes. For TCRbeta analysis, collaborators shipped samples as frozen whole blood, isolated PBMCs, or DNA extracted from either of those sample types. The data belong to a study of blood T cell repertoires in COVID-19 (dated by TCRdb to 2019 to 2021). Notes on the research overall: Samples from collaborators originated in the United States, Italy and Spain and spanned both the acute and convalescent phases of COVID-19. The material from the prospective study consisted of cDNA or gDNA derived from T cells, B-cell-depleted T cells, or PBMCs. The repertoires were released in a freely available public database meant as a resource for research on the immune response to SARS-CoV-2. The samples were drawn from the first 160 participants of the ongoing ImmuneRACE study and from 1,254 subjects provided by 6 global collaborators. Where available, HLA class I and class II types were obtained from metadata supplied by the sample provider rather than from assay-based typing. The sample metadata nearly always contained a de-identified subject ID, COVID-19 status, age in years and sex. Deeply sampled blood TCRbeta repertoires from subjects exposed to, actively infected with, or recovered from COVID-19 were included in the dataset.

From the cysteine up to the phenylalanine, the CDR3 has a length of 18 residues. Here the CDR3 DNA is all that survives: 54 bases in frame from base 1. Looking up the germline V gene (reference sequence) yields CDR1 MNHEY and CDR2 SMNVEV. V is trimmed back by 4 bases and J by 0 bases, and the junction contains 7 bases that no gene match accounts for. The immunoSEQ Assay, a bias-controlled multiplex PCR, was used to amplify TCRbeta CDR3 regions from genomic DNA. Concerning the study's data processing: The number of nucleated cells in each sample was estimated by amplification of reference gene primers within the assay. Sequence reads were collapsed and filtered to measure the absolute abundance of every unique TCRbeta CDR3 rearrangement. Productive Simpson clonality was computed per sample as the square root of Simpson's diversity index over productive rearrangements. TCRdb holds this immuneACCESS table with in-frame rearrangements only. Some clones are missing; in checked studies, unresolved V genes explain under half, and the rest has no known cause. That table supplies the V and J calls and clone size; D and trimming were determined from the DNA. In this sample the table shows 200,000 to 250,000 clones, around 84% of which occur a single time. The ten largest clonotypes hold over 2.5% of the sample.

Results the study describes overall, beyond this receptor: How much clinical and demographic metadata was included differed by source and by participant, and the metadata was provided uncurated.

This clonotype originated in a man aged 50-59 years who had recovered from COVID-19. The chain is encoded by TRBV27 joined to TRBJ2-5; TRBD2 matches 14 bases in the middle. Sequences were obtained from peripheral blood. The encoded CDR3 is CASSSRLAGGPHQETQYF. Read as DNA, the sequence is TGTGCCAGCAGTTCGAGACTAGCGGGAGGGCCCCACCAAGAGACCCAGTACTTC.